One and the same sample provided the 19 T cell receptor beta chains below, sequenced in a study of neurological immune-mediated disorders. Via MiXCR, TCRdb re-called the 5' RACE reads, giving one row per CDR3 protein. The sample carries 44,000 or so distinct CDR3 sequences, 6% to 7% recorded once. Source material: CD4+ T cells from blood. All receptors come from a woman in her thirties or forties in good health.

This clonotype was detected ten times or more. This chain uses TRBV5-1 with TRBJ2-7, with a possible D match to TRBD1 (5 bases). V was cut by 0 bases and J by 5 bases, with 9 bases left in between. This CDR3 has 13 amino acids. CDR1 is SGHRS, CDR2 YFSETQ, per germline. CDR3 residues: CASSLARDDEQYF. For the CDR3, the DNA is TGCGCCAGCAGCTTGGCCAGGGATGACGAGCAGTACTTC.

This clonotype was observed at least ten times. This chain connects TRBV5-1 to TRBJ1-1; D is unclear. CDR1 is SGHRS, CDR2 YFSETQ, per germline. V was shortened by 4 bases and J by 3 bases, with 13 bases between the two germline ends. The CDR3 runs to 14 residues. The CDR3 coding sequence is TGCGCCAGCAGCCACGGCAGCGGGGACACTGAAGCTTTCTTT. This encodes CASSHGSGDTEAFF.

This clonotype is medium-sized. This sequence joins TRBV20-1 and TRBJ2-1; perhaps D is TRBD1 or TRBD2 (5 bases each). Per germline, CDR1 DFQATT and CDR2 SNEGSKA (reference sequence). CDR3 size: 13 residues. V was shortened by 4 bases and J by 5 bases, with 12 bases between the two germline ends. The CDR3 DNA reads TGCAGTGCTATTGGGGACCAAAACAATGAGCAGTTCTTC. Translating gives CSAIGDQNNEQFF.

This clonotype was observed at least ten times. This rearrangement joins TRBV11-2 to TRBJ2-5; D is unresolved. Germline CDR1 SGHAT, CDR2 FQNNGV. V was pared by 3 bases and J by 11 bases, with 10 bases between. The CDR3 runs 11 residues. The CDR3 loop reads CASSFEQYQYF. The CDR3 DNA sequence: TGTGCCAGCAGCTTCGAGCAGTATCAGTACTTC.

In this sample, this clonotype turned up many times. The chain is built from TRBV29-1 and TRBJ2-1, with 10 bases identical to TRBD1. This CDR3 spans 17 amino acids. J gave up 9 bases and V 6 bases, and 20 bases lay outside the gene matches. The germline V gene encodes CDR1 SQVTM and CDR2 ANQGSEA. The CDR3 region has the DNA TGCAGCGTCGCCCGAGACAGGGGGCTTCGGGGGGCGGGTGAGCAGTTCTTC. Protein sequence: CSVARDRGLRGAGEQFF.

In this sample, this clonotype turned up many times. This chain uses TRBV6-4 with TRBJ2-2; tentative D call: TRBD1 (6 bases). Germline lookup yields CDR1 MRHNA and CDR2 SNTAGT. V was pared by 5 bases and J by 4 bases, with 14 bases between. The CDR3 consists of 15 residues. The CDR3 loop reads CASSLARGGTGELFF. As DNA, the CDR3 is TGTGCCAGCAGTCTCGCCAGGGGTGGCACCGGGGAGCTGTTTTTT.

Many counts were recorded for this clonotype. The chain carries TRBV20-1 and TRBJ2-7, with 8 nucleotides matching TRBD2. The J segment lost 7 bases and the V segment lost 5 bases, leaving 16 bases of the junction unmatched. CDR3 length: 15 residues. CDR1 and CDR2 (germline): DFQATT, SNEGSKA (reference sequence). CDR3 coding DNA: TGCAGTGCTCTTCAGGTGGCGGGAGGTGGGTGGGAGCAGTACTTC. This encodes CSALQVAGGGWEQYF.

This clonotype was picked up many times. The chain links TRBV10-2 to TRBJ2-1; TRBD1 agrees at 12 bases. Germline V gene sequence: CDR1 WSHSY, CDR2 SAAADI. V shed 6 bases and J 0 bases; nucleotides not matched to a gene: 9. This CDR3 has 18 amino acids. In DNA, the CDR3 is TGCGCCAGCAGATCCGGGACAGGGGGCGAGAGCTCCTACAATGAGCAGTTCTTC. It translates to CASRSGTGGESSYNEQFF.

This clonotype has a count of ten or more. J is TRBJ2-3 and V is TRBV5-1; 11 bases agree with TRBD2. With 6 bases clipped from V and 0 bases from J, the junction kept 6 bases outside the gene matches. Germline-derived CDR1 and CDR2 are SGHRS and YFSETQ. This CDR3 contains 16 residues. In nucleotides, the CDR3 is TGCGCCAGCACCTCTGGACTAGCGGGTAGCACAGATACGCAGTATTTT. Its protein is CASTSGLAGSTDTQYF.

The chain recombines TRBV6-6 with TRBJ2-3, with TRBD2 identical over 8 bases. The junction had 9 bases not matched to a gene; V was cut back by 8 bases and J by 5 bases. In germline, CDR1 is MNHNY, CDR2 SVGAGI (reference sequence). The CDR3 length is 14 residues. The CDR3 DNA is TGTGCCAGCTTCGGGAGGGCCGGCGGAGATACGCAGTATTTT. Translating it yields CASFGRAGGDTQYF.

The sample holds many counts of this clonotype. This chain uses TRBV20-1 with TRBJ1-2, with no clear D. From germline, CDR1 is DFQATT and CDR2 SNEGSKA (reference sequence). The CDR3 is 13 amino acids. V was clipped by 5 bases and J by 7 bases, with 17 bases between them. The chain's CDR3 is CSADPRTDLGYTF. The CDR3 DNA is TGCAGTGCTGACCCCCGGACGGATCTTGGCTACACCTTC.

There are many counts of this clonotype. This sequence joins TRBV27 and TRBJ2-3, with 12 nucleotides matching TRBD2. CDR3 size: 17 residues. Germline V gene sequence: CDR1 MNHEY, CDR2 SMNVEV (reference sequence). The V and J ends lost 2 bases and 8 bases, in that order; junction bases with no gene match: 11. The CDR3 region is CASSLPRQGTSGPTQYF. CDR3 in DNA: TGTGCCAGCAGTTTACCGAGACAGGGGACTAGCGGGCCTACGCAGTATTTT.

This clonotype occurred many times. The chain couples TRBV9 to TRBJ2-2; D remains ambiguous. The V and J ends lost 0 bases and 1 base respectively, with 13 bases between them. The CDR3 covers 17 residues. Germline values: CDR1 SGDLS, CDR2 YYNGEE. This chain's CDR3 is CASSVVLQVRNTGELFF. The CDR3 coding sequence is TGTGCCAGCAGCGTAGTCTTGCAGGTTCGGAACACCGGGGAGCTGTTTTTT.

This clonotype was picked up many times. This sequence joins TRBV20-1 and TRBJ2-1, with D unclear. The CDR3 length is 14 residues. The V end was cut by 1 base, the J end by 0 bases, with 7 bases between. CDR1 is DFQATT and CDR2 is SNEGSKA in the germline V gene (reference sequence). The chain's CDR3 is CSARGGVSYNEQFF. The CDR3 nucleotides read TGCAGTGCTAGAGGCGGTGTCTCCTACAATGAGCAGTTCTTC.

This clonotype has a count of ten or more. J is TRBJ2-2 and V is TRBV6-4; 10 bases align to TRBD2. The V and J ends lost 6 bases and 6 bases, in that order; junction bases with no gene match: 10. The V gene's germline CDR1 is MRHNA and CDR2 SNTAGT. The CDR3 runs to 16 residues. CDR3 in DNA: TGTGCCAGCAGATCCTCTAGCGGGGGTGTCCCCGGGGAGCTGTTTTTT. Residues: CASRSSSGGVPGELFF.

This clonotype was seen ten or more times. The chain recombines TRBV27 with TRBJ2-1, with 7 bases lining up with TRBD1. This CDR3 contains 16 residues. V lost 2 bases, J lost 6 bases, and 10 bases stayed unmatched. Germline V lookup: CDR1 MNHEY, CDR2 SMNVEV (reference sequence). The CDR3 nucleotides are TGTGCCAGCAGTTTACCGGACAGGTGGAGTATCAATGAGCAGTTCTTC. The encoded protein is CASSLPDRWSINEQFF.

Ten or more counts support this clonotype. The chain combines TRBV29-1 with TRBJ2-5; tentative D call: TRBD2 (6 bases). In germline, CDR1 is SQVTM, CDR2 ANQGSEA. The CDR3 extends over 13 amino acids. Trimming shortened V by 1 base and J by 6 bases, and 12 bases separated the two germline ends. Here the CDR3 DNA reads TGCAGCGTTGAAGTTCTAGGAGGGAAGACCCAGTACTTC. It translates to CSVEVLGGKTQYF.

This clonotype was picked up many times. The CDR3 DNA follows: TGCAGTGCTAGAGAGAAGGGGATCAAGAGCACAGATACGCAGTATTTT. Translation: CSAREKGIKSTDTQYF. This chain uses TRBV20-1 with TRBJ2-3; D is perhaps TRBD1 (5 bases). CDR3 length: 16 amino acids. Germline CDR1 DFQATT, CDR2 SNEGSKA (reference sequence). The V end lost 0 bases, the J end lost 0 bases, and 13 bases lay between the germline ends.

This clonotype was observed at least ten times. The genes are TRBV7-9 and TRBJ2-1, with D possibly TRBD2 on 5 matching bases. Looked up from germline, CDR1 is SEHNR and CDR2 is FQNEAQ (reference sequence). With 5 bases removed from V and 1 base from J, the gap between germline ends came to 15 bases. The CDR3 contains 16 residues. CDR3 nucleotide sequence: TGTGCCAGCAGCCCAAAGGGCAGCGGTTCCTACAATGAGCAGTTCTTC. It specifies CASSPKGSGSYNEQFF. The full variable domain, its missing parts supplied by reference TRBV7-9 and TRBJ2-1, is DTGVSQNPRHKITKRGQNVTFRCDPISEHNRLYWYRQTLGQGPEFLTYFQNEAQLEKSRLLSDRFSAERPKGSFSTLEIQRTEQGDSAMYLCASSPKGSGSYNEQFFGPGTRLTVL.